This T cell receptor beta chain was captured in a study of OX40 agonist ivuxolimab in advanced cancers. In the study overall: The drug used for patients, ivuxolimab, was an agonistic anti-OX40 (CD134) antibody. Cohort: approximately 79% men, mean age approximately 64, aged roughly 23 to 79. The diagnoses of dose-escalation patients were hepatocellular carcinoma, melanoma, renal cell or head and neck cancer. Broader study findings: In general, CD8+ T cells held more expanded clones than CD4+ did, on average.

The table came from immunoSEQ multiplex PCR; TCRdb's copy has only in-frame clones and leaves some out. The repertoire includes 70,000 to 90,000 clones, more than 90% of them detected once, and over 0.3% sits in the top ten. About this clone: The antigen is not known.

The receptor was isolated from an adult with an advanced solid tumor such as melanoma, head and neck, liver or kidney cancer. Specimen: CD4+ or CD8+ T cells sorted from blood, collected in a trial of the OX40 agonist ivuxolimab.

CDR3 nucleotide sequence: TGCGCCAGCAGGGGGGGGGACGGACCTCCCAATGAAAAACTGTTTTTT. Residues: CASRGGDGPPNEKLFF. The V gene is TRBV5-1, the J gene TRBJ1-4; weak D call: TRBD1 (5 bases). V was pared by 5 bases and J by 5 bases, with 19 bases between. The germline V gene encodes CDR1 SGHRS and CDR2 YFSETQ. This CDR3 comprises 16 residues.